This T cell receptor beta chain comes out of a study of brain T cells in children with intractable seizures. General study points: Only CDR3 sequence similarity suggested viral specificity, without known HCMV serostatus.

Time point defined: blood from clinic visit 5 months post-surgery; TSC patient then seizure free. The sequenced cases were selected for having the highest brain T cell transcript signatures. At least one anti-epileptic drug was given before surgery. This clone was counted only a few times. Its antigen is unknown. Only in-frame clones appear in the TCRdb table, and some are missing; sequencing was by immunoSEQ multiplex PCR. This sample carries about 340,000 clones, roughly 93% of them seen once, and the ten largest clones take 4.5% to 7%. Between the trimmed V and J ends, which lost 3 bases and 1 base, there was a span of 15 bases. This CDR3 is built from 17 residues. Germline CDR1 reads KGHDR; CDR2 reads SFDVKD.

The chain uses TRBV24-1 and TRBJ2-1; tentatively, D is TRBD2 (5 bases). This receptor was identified in a boy less than two years old with tuberous sclerosis and intractable seizures. The material sequenced was peripheral blood, taken more than 4 months after surgery. DNA for the CDR3: TGTGCCACCAGTGATATGAGGGAGCTGAAGTCCTACAATGAGCAGTTCTTC. It is translated as CATSDMRELKSYNEQFF.